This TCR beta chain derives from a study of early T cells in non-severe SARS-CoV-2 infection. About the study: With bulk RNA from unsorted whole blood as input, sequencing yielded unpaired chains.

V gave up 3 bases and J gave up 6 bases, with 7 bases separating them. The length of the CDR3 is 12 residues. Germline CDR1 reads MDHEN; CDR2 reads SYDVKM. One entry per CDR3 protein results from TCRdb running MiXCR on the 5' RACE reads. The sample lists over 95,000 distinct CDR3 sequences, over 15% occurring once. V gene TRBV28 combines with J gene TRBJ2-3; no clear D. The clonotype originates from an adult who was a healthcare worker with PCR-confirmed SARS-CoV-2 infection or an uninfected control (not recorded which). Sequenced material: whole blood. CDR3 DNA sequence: TGTGCCAGCAGTTTTTACCGGGATACGCAGTATTTT. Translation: CASSFYRDTQYF.